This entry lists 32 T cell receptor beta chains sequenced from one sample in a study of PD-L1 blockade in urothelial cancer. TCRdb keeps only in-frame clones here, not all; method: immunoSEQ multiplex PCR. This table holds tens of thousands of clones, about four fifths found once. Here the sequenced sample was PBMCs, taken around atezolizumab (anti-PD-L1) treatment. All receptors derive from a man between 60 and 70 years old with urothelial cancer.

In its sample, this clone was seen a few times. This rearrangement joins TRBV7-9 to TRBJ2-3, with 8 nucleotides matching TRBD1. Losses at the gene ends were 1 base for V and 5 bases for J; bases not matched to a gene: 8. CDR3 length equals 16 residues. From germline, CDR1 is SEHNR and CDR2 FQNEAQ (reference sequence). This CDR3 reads CASSLGQGHFVDTQYF. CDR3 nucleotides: TGTGCCAGCAGCTTAGGACAGGGGCATTTTGTAGATACGCAGTATTTT.

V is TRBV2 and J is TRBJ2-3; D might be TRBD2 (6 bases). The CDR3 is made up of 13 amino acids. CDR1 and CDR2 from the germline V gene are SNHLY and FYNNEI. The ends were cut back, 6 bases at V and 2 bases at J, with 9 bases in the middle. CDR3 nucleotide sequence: TGTGCCAGCAGGACTAGGGTCACAGATACGCAGTATTTT. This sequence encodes CASRTRVTDTQYF.

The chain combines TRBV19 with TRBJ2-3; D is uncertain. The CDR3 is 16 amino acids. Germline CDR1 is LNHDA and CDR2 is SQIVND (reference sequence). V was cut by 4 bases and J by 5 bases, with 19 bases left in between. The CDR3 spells CASSSVPTVSLDTQYF. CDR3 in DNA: TGTGCCAGTAGTAGTGTTCCAACTGTTTCTTTAGATACGCAGTATTTT.

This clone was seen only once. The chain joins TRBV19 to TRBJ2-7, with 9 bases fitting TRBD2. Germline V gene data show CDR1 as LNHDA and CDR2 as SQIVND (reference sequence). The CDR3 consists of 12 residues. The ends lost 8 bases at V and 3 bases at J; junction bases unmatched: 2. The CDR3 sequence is CASRGGDYEQYF. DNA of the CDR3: TGTGCCAGTCGCGGGGGGGACTACGAGCAGTACTTC.

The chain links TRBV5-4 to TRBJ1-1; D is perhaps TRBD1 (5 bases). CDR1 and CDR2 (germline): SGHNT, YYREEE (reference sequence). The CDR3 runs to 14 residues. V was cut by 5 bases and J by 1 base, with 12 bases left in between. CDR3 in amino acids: CASRVETANTEAFF. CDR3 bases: TGTGCCAGCAGAGTCGAGACAGCGAACACTGAAGCTTTCTTT. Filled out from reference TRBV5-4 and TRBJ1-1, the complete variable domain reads ETGVTQSPTHLIKTRGQQVTLRCSSQSGHNTVSWYQQALGQGPQFIFQYYREEENGRGNFPPRFSGLQFPNYSSELNVNALELDDSALYLCASRVETANTEAFFGQGTRLTVV.

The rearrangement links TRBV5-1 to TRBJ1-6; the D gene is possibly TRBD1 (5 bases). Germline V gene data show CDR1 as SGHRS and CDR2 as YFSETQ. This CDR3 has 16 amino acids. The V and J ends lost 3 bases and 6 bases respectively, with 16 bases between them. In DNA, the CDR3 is TGCGCCAGCAGCTCCCGTGGAGGGGTGGGTAATTCACCCCTCCACTTT. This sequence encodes CASSSRGGVGNSPLHF.

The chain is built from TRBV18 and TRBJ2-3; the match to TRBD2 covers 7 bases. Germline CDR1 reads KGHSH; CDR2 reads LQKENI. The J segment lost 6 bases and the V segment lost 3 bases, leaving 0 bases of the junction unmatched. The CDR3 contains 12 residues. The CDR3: CASSPGGDTQYF. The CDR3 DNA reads TGTGCCAGCTCACCCGGGGGGGATACGCAGTATTTT.

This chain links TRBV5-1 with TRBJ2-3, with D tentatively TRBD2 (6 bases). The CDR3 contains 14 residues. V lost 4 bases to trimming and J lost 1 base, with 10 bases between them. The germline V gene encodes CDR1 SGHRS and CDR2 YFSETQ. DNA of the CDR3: TGCGCCAGCAGCCCGGGACTTGGCACAGATACGCAGTATTTT. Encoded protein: CASSPGLGTDTQYF.

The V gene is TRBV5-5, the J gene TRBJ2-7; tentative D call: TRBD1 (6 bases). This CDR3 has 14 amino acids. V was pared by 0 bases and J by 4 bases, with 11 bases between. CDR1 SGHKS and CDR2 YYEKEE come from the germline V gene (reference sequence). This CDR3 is CASSLGQGLYEQYF. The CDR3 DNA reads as TGTGCCAGCAGCTTGGGGCAGGGGCTGTACGAGCAGTACTTC.

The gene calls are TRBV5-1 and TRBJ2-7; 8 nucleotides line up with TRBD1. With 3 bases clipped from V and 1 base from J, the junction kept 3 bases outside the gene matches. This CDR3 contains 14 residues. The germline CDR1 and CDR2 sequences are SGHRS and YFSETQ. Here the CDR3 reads CASSSGTGSYEQYF. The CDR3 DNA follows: TGCGCCAGCAGCTCCGGGACAGGTTCCTACGAGCAGTACTTC.

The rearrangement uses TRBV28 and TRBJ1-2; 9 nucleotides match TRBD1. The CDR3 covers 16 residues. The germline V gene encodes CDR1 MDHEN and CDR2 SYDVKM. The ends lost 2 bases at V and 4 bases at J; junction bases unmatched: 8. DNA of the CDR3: TGTGCCAGCAGTTTAACAGGGGGCGCCCAGATCTATGGCTACACCTTC. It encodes CASSLTGGAQIYGYTF.

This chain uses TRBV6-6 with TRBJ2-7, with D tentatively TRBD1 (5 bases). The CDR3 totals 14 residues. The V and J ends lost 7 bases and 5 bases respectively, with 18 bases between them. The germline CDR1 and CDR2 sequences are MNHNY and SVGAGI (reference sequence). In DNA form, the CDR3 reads TGTGCCAGCACCTGGGGCAGGGATCGGCACGAGCAGTACTTC. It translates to CASTWGRDRHEQYF.

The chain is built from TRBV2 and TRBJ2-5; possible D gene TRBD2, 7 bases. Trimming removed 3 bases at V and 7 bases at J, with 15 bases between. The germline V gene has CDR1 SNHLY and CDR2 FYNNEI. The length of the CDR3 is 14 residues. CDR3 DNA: TGTGCCAGCAGTGACGCGGGGGCGGAGGGGACCCAGTACTTC. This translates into CASSDAGAEGTQYF.

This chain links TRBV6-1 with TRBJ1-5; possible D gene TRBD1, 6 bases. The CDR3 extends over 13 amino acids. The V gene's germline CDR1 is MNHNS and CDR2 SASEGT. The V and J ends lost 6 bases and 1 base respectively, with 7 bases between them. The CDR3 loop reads CASSRGSNQPQHF. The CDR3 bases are TGTGCCAGCAGCAGGGGCAGCAATCAGCCCCAGCATTTT.

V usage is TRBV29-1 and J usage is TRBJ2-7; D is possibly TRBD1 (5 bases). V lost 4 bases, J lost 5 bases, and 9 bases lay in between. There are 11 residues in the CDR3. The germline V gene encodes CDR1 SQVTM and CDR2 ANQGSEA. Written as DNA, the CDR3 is TGCAGCGTTGGACAGTCCCACGAGCAGTACTTC. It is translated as CSVGQSHEQYF.

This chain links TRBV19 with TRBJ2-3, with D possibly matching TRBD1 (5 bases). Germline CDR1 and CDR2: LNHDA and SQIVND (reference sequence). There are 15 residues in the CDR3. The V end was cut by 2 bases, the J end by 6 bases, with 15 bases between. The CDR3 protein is CASSISPAQGDTQYF. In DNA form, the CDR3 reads TGTGCCAGTAGTATAAGCCCCGCCCAGGGCGATACGCAGTATTTT.

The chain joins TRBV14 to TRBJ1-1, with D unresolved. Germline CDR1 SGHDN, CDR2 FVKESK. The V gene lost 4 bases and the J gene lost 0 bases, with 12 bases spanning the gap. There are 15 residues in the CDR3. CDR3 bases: TGTGCCAGCAGCCCCGCGGGGAATATGAACACTGAAGCTTTCTTT. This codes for CASSPAGNMNTEAFF.

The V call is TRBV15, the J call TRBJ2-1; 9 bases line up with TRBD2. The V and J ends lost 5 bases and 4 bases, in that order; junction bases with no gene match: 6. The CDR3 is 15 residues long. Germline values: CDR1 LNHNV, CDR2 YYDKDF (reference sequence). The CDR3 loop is CATSERGAEYNEQFF. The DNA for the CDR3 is TGTGCCACCAGCGAGCGGGGGGCGGAGTACAATGAGCAGTTCTTC.

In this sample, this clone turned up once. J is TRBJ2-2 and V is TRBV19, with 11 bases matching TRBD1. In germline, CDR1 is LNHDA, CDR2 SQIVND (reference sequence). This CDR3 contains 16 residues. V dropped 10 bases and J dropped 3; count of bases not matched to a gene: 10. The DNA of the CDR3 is TGTGCCACCAGACCCTGGACAGGGGGCGACACCGGGGAGCTGTTTTTT. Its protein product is CATRPWTGGDTGELFF.

The CDR3 protein is CASSPGLGGFYEQYF. The CDR3 nucleotides are TGTGCCAGCTCACCCGGACTAGGAGGATTTTACGAGCAGTACTTC. The chain couples TRBV18 to TRBJ2-7, with TRBD2 identical over 7 bases. Trimming at V came to 3 bases and at J to 4 bases, leaving 9 bases not matched to a gene. The CDR3 runs 15 residues. The germline CDR1 and CDR2 sequences are KGHSH and LQKENI.

CDR3 loop: CASSPGTVNTEAFF. The CDR3 DNA reads as TGTGCCAGCTCCCCTGGGACTGTGAACACTGAAGCTTTCTTT. The rearrangement links TRBV18 to TRBJ1-1; the D gene is possibly TRBD1 (5 bases). Per the germline V gene, CDR1 is KGHSH and CDR2 is LQKENI. Trimming pared 6 bases from V and 0 bases from J, leaving 11 bases between. This CDR3 has 14 amino acids.

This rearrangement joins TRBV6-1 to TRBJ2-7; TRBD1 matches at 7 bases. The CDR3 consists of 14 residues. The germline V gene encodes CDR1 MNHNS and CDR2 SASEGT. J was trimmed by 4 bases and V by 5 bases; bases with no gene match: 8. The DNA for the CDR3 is TGTGCCAGCAGTCCCGAAGGGGGCCCATACGAGCAGTACTTC. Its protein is CASSPEGGPYEQYF.

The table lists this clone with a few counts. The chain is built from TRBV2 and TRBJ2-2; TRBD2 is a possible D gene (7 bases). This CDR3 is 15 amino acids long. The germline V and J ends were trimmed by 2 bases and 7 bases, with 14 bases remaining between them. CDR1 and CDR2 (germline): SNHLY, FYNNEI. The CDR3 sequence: CASSEIAGAGGELFF. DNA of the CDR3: TGTGCCAGCAGTGAAATCGCGGGGGCGGGCGGGGAGCTGTTTTTT.

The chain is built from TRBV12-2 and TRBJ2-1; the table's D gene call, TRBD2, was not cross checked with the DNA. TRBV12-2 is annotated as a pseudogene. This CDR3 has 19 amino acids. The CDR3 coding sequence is TGTGCAAGTCGCTTAGCGCCAGATCCAGCGGTGACCTCCTACAATGAGCAGTTCTTC. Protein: CASRLAPDPAVTSYNEQFF.

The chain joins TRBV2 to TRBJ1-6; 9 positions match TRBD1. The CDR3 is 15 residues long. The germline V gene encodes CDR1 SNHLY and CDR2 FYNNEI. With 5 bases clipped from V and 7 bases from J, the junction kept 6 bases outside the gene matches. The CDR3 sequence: CASSQQGASNSPLHF. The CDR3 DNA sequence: TGTGCCAGCAGTCAACAGGGGGCGAGCAATTCACCCCTCCACTTT.

This CDR3 is CASSLLAGVSTDTQYF. In DNA form, the CDR3 reads TGTGCCAGCAGCTTACTAGCGGGGGTTAGCACAGATACGCAGTATTTT. V gene TRBV7-6 combines with J gene TRBJ2-3; 10 nucleotides match TRBD2. The junction had 2 bases not matched to a gene; V was cut back by 2 bases and J by 0 bases. From germline, CDR1 is SGHVS and CDR2 FNYEAQ. This CDR3 has 16 residues.

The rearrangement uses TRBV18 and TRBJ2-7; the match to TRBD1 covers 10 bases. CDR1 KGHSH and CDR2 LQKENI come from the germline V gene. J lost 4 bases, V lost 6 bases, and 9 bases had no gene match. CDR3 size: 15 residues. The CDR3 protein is CASSPIGTGEYEQYF. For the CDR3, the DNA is TGTGCCAGCTCTCCGATCGGGACAGGGGAGTACGAGCAGTACTTC.

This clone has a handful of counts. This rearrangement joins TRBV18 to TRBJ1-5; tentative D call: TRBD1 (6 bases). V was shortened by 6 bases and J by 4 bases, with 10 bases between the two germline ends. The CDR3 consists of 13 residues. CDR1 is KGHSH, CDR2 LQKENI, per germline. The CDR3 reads CASSQGQNQPQHF. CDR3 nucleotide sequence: TGTGCCAGCTCCCAAGGACAGAATCAGCCCCAGCATTTT.

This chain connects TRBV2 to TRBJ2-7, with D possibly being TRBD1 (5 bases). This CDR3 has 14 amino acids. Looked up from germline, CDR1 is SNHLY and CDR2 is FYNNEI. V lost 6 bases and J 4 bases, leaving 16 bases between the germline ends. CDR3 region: CASSRSRVGYEQYF. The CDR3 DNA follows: TGTGCCAGCAGCAGGTCCAGGGTAGGTTACGAGCAGTACTTC.

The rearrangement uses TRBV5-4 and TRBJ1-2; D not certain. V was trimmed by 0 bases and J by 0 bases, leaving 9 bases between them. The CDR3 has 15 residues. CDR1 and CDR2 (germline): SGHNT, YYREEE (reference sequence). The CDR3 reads CASSLDENPNYGYTF. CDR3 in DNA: TGTGCCAGCAGCTTGGATGAGAATCCTAACTATGGCTACACCTTC.

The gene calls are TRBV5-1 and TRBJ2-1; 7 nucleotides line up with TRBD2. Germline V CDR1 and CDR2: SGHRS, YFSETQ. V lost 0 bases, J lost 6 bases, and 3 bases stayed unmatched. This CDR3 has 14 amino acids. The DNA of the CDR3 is TGCGCCAGCAGCTTGGTTTTAGCGGGCAATGAGCAGTTCTTC. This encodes CASSLVLAGNEQFF. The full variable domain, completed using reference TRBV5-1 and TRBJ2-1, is KAGVTQTPRYLIKTRGQQVTLSCSPISGHRSVSWYQQTPGQGLQFLFEYFSETQRNKGNFPGRFSGRQFSNSRSEMNVSTLELGDSALYLCASSLVLAGNEQFFGPGTRLTVL.

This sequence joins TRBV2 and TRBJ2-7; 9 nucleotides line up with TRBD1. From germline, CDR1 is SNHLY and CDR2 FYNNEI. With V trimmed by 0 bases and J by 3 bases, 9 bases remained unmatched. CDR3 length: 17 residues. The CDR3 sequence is CASSEAGGTGPNYEQYF. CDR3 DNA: TGTGCCAGCAGTGAAGCGGGCGGGACAGGGCCGAACTACGAGCAGTACTTC.